Below are 2 T cell receptor beta chains sequenced from a single sample in a study of T cell repertoires in cytomegalovirus infection. Their antigens remain unidentified. Each CDR3 protein gets one entry after TCRdb re-called the reads with MiXCR. This table holds about 740,000 distinct CDR3 sequences, around a third found once. The specimen comprised cultured PBMCs, sampled from culture after CMV antigen stimulation. All receptors come from a human donor in good health (CMV status not recorded). Some clones in this sample may be carry-over from other donors' samples.

The chain joins TRBV20-1 to TRBJ2-7; TRBD1 agrees at 9 bases. CDR1 DFQATT and CDR2 SNEGSKA come from the germline V gene (reference sequence). V trimming: 6 bases; J trimming: 5 bases; junction bases outside the gene matches: 8. The CDR3 consists of 13 residues. Written as DNA, the CDR3 is TGCAGTGCCGCCGGGACAGGGAGGAACGAGCAGTACTTC. Encoded protein: CSAAGTGRNEQYF.

This clonotype came up a few times. The V call is TRBV15, the J call TRBJ1-1, with D possibly matching TRBD1 (5 bases). The CDR3 extends over 17 amino acids. V was clipped by 2 bases and J by 6 bases, with 22 bases between them. CDR1 is LNHNV and CDR2 is YYDKDF in the germline V gene (reference sequence). CDR3 DNA: TGTGCCACCAGCAGAAATCCTTCTTGGGGGGTTAGTGCTGAAGCTTTCTTT. This encodes CATSRNPSWGVSAEAFF.